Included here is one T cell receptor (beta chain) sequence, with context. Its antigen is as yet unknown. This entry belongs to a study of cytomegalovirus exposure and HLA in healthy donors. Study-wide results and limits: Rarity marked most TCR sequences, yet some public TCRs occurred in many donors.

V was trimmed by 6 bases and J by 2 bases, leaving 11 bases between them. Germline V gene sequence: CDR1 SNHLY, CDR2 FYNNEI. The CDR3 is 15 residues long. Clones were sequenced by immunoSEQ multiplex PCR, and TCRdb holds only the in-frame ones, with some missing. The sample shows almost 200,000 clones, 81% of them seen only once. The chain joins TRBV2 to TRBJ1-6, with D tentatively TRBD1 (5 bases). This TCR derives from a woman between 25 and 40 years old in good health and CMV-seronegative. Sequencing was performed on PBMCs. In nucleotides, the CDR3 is TGTGCCAGCAGGAGGGAGGGGCCCTATAATTCACCCCTCCACTTT. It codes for CASRREGPYNSPLHF.